This T cell receptor (beta chain) emerged from a study of blood T cell repertoires in COVID-19. Study details: The analysed material was cDNA or gDNA that came from T cells, B-cell-depleted T cells, or PBMCs.

Living in under 30 US areas, the participants were between roughly 18 and 90 years of age. Participants were placed into cohorts based on the clinical history they reported. Authors' data handling: Counts of nucleated cells, estimated from reference gene primer amplification, were obtained. Clones were read by immunoSEQ multiplex PCR, and TCRdb kept only the in-frame ones, dropping some. Clonal size and the V and J genes are those of that table, whereas D and trimming came from the DNA. This sample has about 130,000 clones, with around 80% found just once. This CDR3 region has 18 residues. V lost 1 base to trimming and J lost 3 bases; unmatched junction nucleotides: 13. Germline assignment: CDR1 SEHNR and CDR2 FQNEAQ (reference sequence).

The sequencing sample was made of PBMCs or T cells enriched from blood (not recorded which). The chain combines TRBV7-9 with TRBJ2-3, with TRBD2 matching 7 bases. This TCR derives from a man aged 35-49 years with acute COVID-19. Written as DNA, the CDR3 is TGTGCCAGCAGCTTAGGGCAGGGAGGGAGGATTGGAACAGATACGCAGTATTTT. Encoded protein: CASSLGQGGRIGTDTQYF.